The following is a TCR beta chain sequence with its context. The sample is drawn from a study of response to subunit inactivated influenza vaccine. One entry per CDR3 protein, called by TCRdb with MiXCR from the RT-PCR reads. The sample has hundreds of thousands of distinct CDR3 sequences; around 11% are singletons. V lost 2 bases, J lost 5 bases, and 7 bases lay in between. The germline gives CDR1 SGDLS, CDR2 YYNGEE. The CDR3 totals 13 residues. Another study also made use of these data, one on T cells expressing NK-cell markers. That paper states: cDNA encoding TCR beta was synthesized via 5'RACE template switching incorporating UMIs. Restriction of the sorted population to alpha-beta TCR T cells was achieved in several experiments with an anti-gamma-delta TCR antibody. In a few donors, dominant clonotypes made up about 25-60.1% of CD3+CD56-NKG2C+ cells.

This chain joins TRBV9 and TRBJ2-2, with TRBD2 as a possible D gene (6 bases). Sequencing was performed on PBMCs from blood, taken on the day of vaccination. This receptor was obtained from a man between 45 and 60 years old who received an inactivated influenza vaccine. The CDR3 loop is CASSVRGTGELFF. In DNA, the CDR3 is TGTGCCAGCAGCGTCCGGGGGACCGGGGAGCTGTTTTTT.